This entry features one TCR beta chain sequence. Germline V gene sequence: CDR1 MDHEN, CDR2 SYDVKM. The CDR3 has 14 amino acids. V was trimmed by 5 bases and J by 6 bases, leaving 16 bases between them. The data derive from a study of T cells in localized non-small cell lung cancer. Sequencing was performed with immunoSEQ multiplex PCR; in TCRdb, only in-frame clones are kept and a portion is missing. This sample has under 150,000 clones, with about 89% found just once. This chain joins TRBV28 and TRBJ1-1, with D maybe TRBD1 (5 bases). The sample was peripheral blood, taken before any cancer treatment. The receptor was derived from a female donor over 55 with stage I lung adenocarcinoma. The CDR3 is CASSGGVGIAEAFF. CDR3 in DNA: TGTGCCAGCAGTGGGGGGGTGGGTATCGCTGAAGCTTTCTTT.